This section outlines one T cell receptor beta chain sequence together with its context. In this sample, this clone turned up once. There is no known antigen for this receptor. Qualities for individual bases were not recorded, and no much larger clone is one base off. This entry comes from a study of blood T cell repertoires in COVID-19 (dated by TCRdb to about 2020). Context from the whole study: Collaborator samples came from the United States, Italy and Spain and covered acute and convalescent phases of COVID-19. The prospective study material was composed of cDNA or gDNA derived from T cells, B-cell-depleted T cells, or PBMCs. The dataset comprised deeply sampled blood TCRbeta repertoires from subjects exposed to, actively infected with, or recovered from COVID-19. A freely available public database, intended as a resource for researchers studying the immune response to SARS-CoV-2, is where the repertoires were released. The samples were drawn from two sources: the first 160 participants of the ongoing ImmuneRACE study, and 1,200 or so subjects contributed by 6 global collaborators. The sample metadata nearly always contained a de-identified subject ID, COVID-19 status, age in years and sex. Where available, HLA class I and class II types were obtained from metadata supplied by the sample provider rather than from assay-based typing.

Collaborating institutions collected whole blood in K2EDTA tubes following their own protocols. Collaborator samples were shipped for TCRbeta analysis as frozen whole blood, isolated PBMCs, or DNA extracted from either sample type. Here is what the overall study found, with its caveats: The amount of clinical and demographic metadata varied by source and participant and was provided uncurated.

The immunoSEQ Assay, a bias-controlled multiplex PCR, was used to amplify TCRbeta CDR3 regions from genomic DNA. Regarding the original processing steps: The number of nucleated cells in each sample was estimated by amplification of reference gene primers within the assay. To quantify the absolute abundance of each unique TCRbeta CDR3 rearrangement, sequence reads were collapsed and filtered. Productive Simpson clonality was computed per sample as the square root of Simpson's diversity index over productive rearrangements. The immuneACCESS repertoire file appears here via TCRdb, limited to in-frame rearrangements. These files lack a portion of the clones; in checked studies, under half of the deficit traces to unresolved V genes, and the cause of the others is not known. V and J calls plus clone size are reproduced from that table; the DNA served to infer D and trimming. The sample table lists 90,000 to 120,000 clones, 80% to 90% of them with a count of one. Of the sample, 4.5% to 6% is held by the ten largest clones.

The receptor comes from a middle-aged man with active or convalescent COVID-19. The sample was peripheral blood.

This receptor carries the CDR3 CASSPIREGAEAFF. The base sequence is TGTGCCAGCTCACCAATAAGGGAAGGGGCTGAAGCTTTCTTT. The chain employs TRBV18 and TRBJ1-1; a tentative D call is TRBD1 (5 bases match). The germline V gene gives CDR1 as KGHSH and CDR2 as LQKENI. A distance of 13 bases separates the germline ends of V and J, which lose 2 bases and 6 bases respectively. The CDR3 spans 14 residues, from the cysteine through the phenylalanine. Just CDR3 DNA is preserved here, 42 bases in frame from base 1.